The clone carrying this T cell receptor (beta chain) was seen a few times. The data were taken from a study of blood T cell repertoires in COVID-19. The CDR3 loop spans 14 amino acids. Trimming took off 0 bases at V and 0 bases at J, with 9 bases between the two ends. Germline V gives CDR1 GTSNPN, CDR2 SVGIG (reference sequence). Measured with immunoSEQ multiplex PCR; TCRdb has only the in-frame clones, and not every one. Of tens of thousands of clones listed, roughly nine tenths are singletons. The clonotype was recovered from a woman over 75 with acute or convalescent COVID-19. Sequencing was carried out using peripheral blood. The V and J genes are TRBV30 and TRBJ2-7; possible D gene TRBD1, 6 bases. The CDR3 DNA follows: TGTGCCTGGAGTGTACCAGGGGACTCCTACGAGCAGTACTTC. The encoded protein is CAWSVPGDSYEQYF. The whole variable domain, filled in from reference TRBV30 and TRBJ2-7, reads SQTIHQWPATLVQPVGSPLSLECTVEGTSNPNLYWYRQAAGRGLQLLFYSVGIGQISSEVPQNLSASRPQDRQFILSSKKLLLSDSGFYLCAWSVPGDSYEQYFGPGTRLTVT.